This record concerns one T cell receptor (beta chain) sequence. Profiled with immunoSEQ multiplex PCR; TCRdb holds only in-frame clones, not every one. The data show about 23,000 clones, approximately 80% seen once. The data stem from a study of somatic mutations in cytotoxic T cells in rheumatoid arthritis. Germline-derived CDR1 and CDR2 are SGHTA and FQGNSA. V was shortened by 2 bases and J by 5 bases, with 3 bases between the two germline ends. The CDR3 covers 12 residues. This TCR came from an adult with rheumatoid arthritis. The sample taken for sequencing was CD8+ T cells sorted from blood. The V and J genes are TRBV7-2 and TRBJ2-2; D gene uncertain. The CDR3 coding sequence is TGTGCCAGCAGCTTAACGACCGGGGAGCTGTTTTTT. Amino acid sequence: CASSLTTGELFF.